This TCR beta chain originates from a study of OX40 agonist ivuxolimab in advanced cancers. Study-wide context: Previous treatment with anti-PD-1, anti-PD-L1 or anti-CTLA-4 therapy was allowed; 35% to 50% had received some.

This table comes from immunoSEQ multiplex PCR, and its TCRdb copy is limited to in-frame clones, with some not included. Seen here are 30,000 to 35,000 clones, around four fifths observed once, and the top ten hold approximately 22%. Peripheral blood came from all dose cohorts at three timepoints. V was clipped by 4 bases and J by 4 bases, with 8 bases between them. Germline CDR1 and CDR2: ENHRY and SYGVKD. The CDR3 consists of 13 residues. The sequence was collected from an adult with an advanced solid tumor such as melanoma, head and neck, liver or kidney cancer. The sequencing here drew on CD4+ or CD8+ T cells sorted from blood, taken in a trial of the OX40 agonist ivuxolimab. The chain couples TRBV10-3 to TRBJ1-5, with D possibly matching TRBD1 (6 bases). In DNA, the CDR3 is TGTGCCATCAGTGTGGACAGTAATCAGCCCCAGCATTTT. Protein: CAISVDSNQPQHF.